The next 30 T cell receptor beta chains were all read from a single sample in a study of cytomegalovirus exposure and HLA in healthy donors. The table came from immunoSEQ multiplex PCR; TCRdb's copy has only in-frame clones and leaves some out. The sample shows approximately 99,000 clones, under 97% of them seen only once. The sequenced material came from PBMCs. The receptors stem from a woman aged 18-29 years in good health and CMV-seronegative.

The chain carries TRBV6-5 and TRBJ1-2, with TRBD1 matching 8 bases. Per germline, CDR1 MNHEY and CDR2 SVGAGI. Losses at the gene ends were 0 bases for V and 7 bases for J; bases not matched to a gene: 7. This CDR3 is 15 amino acids long. CDR3: CASSYSRTGRGGYTF. In DNA, the CDR3 is TGTGCCAGCAGTTACTCCCGGACAGGGCGGGGTGGCTACACCTTC.

The chain joins TRBV18 to TRBJ2-5, with 9 bases aligning to TRBD1. CDR1 and CDR2 (germline): KGHSH, LQKENI. The CDR3 has 15 amino acids. The J segment lost 4 bases and the V segment lost 2 bases, leaving 5 bases of the junction unmatched. The CDR3 sequence is CASSPVVQGAETQYF. CDR3 nucleotide sequence: TGTGCCAGCTCACCAGTCGTACAGGGGGCAGAGACCCAGTACTTC.

This chain links TRBV18 with TRBJ1-1, with 8 nucleotides matching TRBD1. CDR3 length: 14 amino acids. Germline V lookup: CDR1 KGHSH, CDR2 LQKENI. V shed 5 bases, J shed 1 base, and the junction held 3 bases outside the gene matches. CDR3 protein: CASSTGQGNTEAFF. The CDR3, as DNA: TGTGCCAGCTCAACCGGACAGGGGAACACTGAAGCTTTCTTT.

The chain joins TRBV7-3 to TRBJ2-5; 16 bases align to TRBD2. CDR3 length: 17 residues. With V trimmed by 5 bases and J by 0 bases, 3 bases remained unmatched. The germline CDR1 and CDR2 sequences are SGHTA and FQGTGA. CDR3 DNA: TGTGCCAGCAGCCCGGGACTAGCGGGGGGGTACCAAGAGACCCAGTACTTC. Its protein is CASSPGLAGGYQETQYF.

The chain recombines TRBV27 with TRBJ2-3; a weak D match, TRBD2 (7 bases). V dropped 0 bases and J dropped 5 bases, with 15 bases sitting between them. The CDR3 has 16 residues. CDR1 is MNHEY and CDR2 is SMNVEV in the germline V gene (reference sequence). For the CDR3, the DNA is TGTGCCAGCAGTTTATCTGGGGGGGGCCCAGGAGATACGCAGTATTTT. It codes for CASSLSGGGPGDTQYF.

The chain joins TRBV6-5 to TRBJ2-7; 12 bases align to TRBD2. Germline loops: CDR1 MNHEY, CDR2 SVGAGI. The CDR3 spans 16 residues. Losses at the gene ends were 0 bases for V and 4 bases for J; bases not matched to a gene: 4. Written as DNA, the CDR3 is TGTGCCAGCAGTTACTCCCCCGGACTAGCGGGGTACGAGCAGTACTTC. Encoded protein: CASSYSPGLAGYEQYF.

The J gene is TRBJ2-5, the V gene TRBV7-2, with D perhaps matching TRBD2 (6 bases). CDR1 and CDR2 from the germline V gene are SGHTA and FQGNSA. V was cut by 4 bases and J by 5 bases, with 14 bases left in between. The CDR3 loop spans 14 amino acids. The CDR3 loop is CASSSYAGWETQYF. As DNA, the CDR3 is TGTGCCAGCAGCTCCTATGCGGGGTGGGAGACCCAGTACTTC.

The chain employs TRBV6-5 and TRBJ1-2, with D maybe TRBD1 (6 bases). Germline V gives CDR1 MNHEY, CDR2 SVGAGI. V was shortened by 7 bases and J by 3 bases, with 15 bases between the two germline ends. The CDR3 sequence is 14 residues long. DNA for the CDR3: TGTGCCAGCAAGCCCGGGGGGCAGCACTATGGCTACACCTTC. This gives the protein CASKPGGQHYGYTF.

The rearrangement links TRBV5-1 to TRBJ2-6, with D possibly being TRBD1 (5 bases). V was clipped by 4 bases and J by 4 bases, with 12 bases between them. Germline CDR1 SGHRS, CDR2 YFSETQ. CDR3 size: 15 residues. CDR3 amino acids: CASSTQGTGANVLTF. CDR3 sequence (DNA): TGCGCCAGCAGCACCCAGGGTACAGGGGCCAACGTCCTGACTTTC.

This chain uses TRBV7-9 with TRBJ1-1, with TRBD1 matching 8 bases. From germline, CDR1 is SEHNR and CDR2 FQNEAQ (reference sequence). Trimming removed 5 bases from V and 11 bases from J; junction bases left unmatched: 16. The CDR3 length is 15 residues. The CDR3 is CASSPEDRAVVRAFF. The CDR3 coding sequence is TGTGCCAGCAGCCCGGAGGACAGGGCGGTTGTTCGGGCTTTCTTT.

V is TRBV4-1 and J is TRBJ2-3; maybe TRBD1 (5 bases). Trimming pared 2 bases from V and 8 bases from J, leaving 20 bases between. The germline V gene has CDR1 MGHRA and CDR2 YSYEKL. The CDR3 consists of 16 residues. In DNA, the CDR3 is TGCGCCAGCAGCCAAAGGTTCAGGGTTGGCGAGAGTACGCAGTATTTT. Protein product: CASSQRFRVGESTQYF.

The V and J genes are TRBV28 and TRBJ2-3; 8 nucleotides align to TRBD2. Per the germline V gene, CDR1 is MDHEN and CDR2 is SYDVKM. There are 15 residues in the CDR3. V lost 6 bases to trimming and J lost 5 bases; unmatched junction nucleotides: 10. CDR3 sequence: CASRRTSLQGDTQYF. CDR3 sequence (DNA): TGTGCCAGCAGGAGGACTAGCCTCCAGGGAGATACGCAGTATTTT. The full variable domain, completed using reference TRBV28 and TRBJ2-3, is DVKVTQSSRYLVKRTGEKVFLECVQDMDHENMFWYRQDPGLGLRLIYFSYDVKMKEKGDIPEGYSVSREKKERFSLILESASTNQTSMYLCASRRTSLQGDTQYFGPGTRLTVL.

This clone showed up just once. V is TRBV7-9 and J is TRBJ2-7, with a possible D match to TRBD1 (6 bases). V gave up 2 bases and J gave up 0 bases, with 8 bases separating them. This CDR3 region has 14 residues. Looked up from germline, CDR1 is SEHNR and CDR2 is FQNEAQ (reference sequence). The CDR3 loop is CASSLRDNSYEQYF. In DNA form, the CDR3 reads TGTGCCAGCAGCTTAAGGGACAACTCCTACGAGCAGTACTTC.

The J gene is TRBJ2-7, the V gene TRBV7-9, with a possible D match to TRBD2 (7 bases). Trimming left V 1 base short and J 3 bases short, with 13 bases between. This CDR3 has 15 residues. CDR1 is SEHNR and CDR2 is FQNEAQ in the germline V gene (reference sequence). CDR3 sequence (DNA): TGTGCCAGCAGCTTAGGGGGCGGGGGCGGCTACGAGCAGTACTTC. Amino acids: CASSLGGGGGYEQYF.

CDR3 sequence reads: CASSQSRNNEQFF. The CDR3 DNA reads as TGTGCCAGCAGCCAATCGAGGAACAATGAGCAGTTCTTC. The J gene is TRBJ2-1, the V gene TRBV16; D is ambiguous. Germline V CDR1 and CDR2: KGHSY, FQNENV. The CDR3 has 13 amino acids. Trimming shortened V by 0 bases and J by 5 bases, and 5 bases separated the two germline ends.

The V and J genes are TRBV4-2 and TRBJ2-1; D not certain. CDR3 length equals 15 residues. V lost 0 bases and J lost 2, with 8 bases in between. Germline V gene lookup returns CDR1 LGHNA and CDR2 YNFKEQ. The chain's CDR3 is CASSQDIGAYNEQFF. CDR3 DNA: TGTGCCAGCAGCCAAGACATCGGTGCCTACAATGAGCAGTTCTTC.

J is TRBJ1-4 and V is TRBV6-5; D call uncertain. The V end lost 9 bases, the J end lost 5 bases, and 13 bases lay between the germline ends. The germline CDR1 and CDR2 sequences are MNHEY and SVGAGI. The CDR3 length is 13 residues. CDR3 nucleotides: TGTGCCAGTAAAGTAACTCTGAATGAAAAACTGTTTTTT. The encoded protein is CASKVTLNEKLFF.

V gene TRBV10-3 combines with J gene TRBJ2-5, with 11 bases lining up with TRBD1. This CDR3 region has 13 residues. CDR1 is ENHRY, CDR2 SYGVKD, per germline. V was clipped by 5 bases and J by 8 bases; unmatched bases: 4. This CDR3 is CAISQGTGGTQYF. The CDR3 DNA is TGTGCCATCAGTCAAGGGACAGGGGGTACCCAGTACTTC.

This rearrangement joins TRBV10-2 to TRBJ2-6; 8 nucleotides line up with TRBD1. V was pared by 3 bases and J by 2 bases, with 9 bases of the junction left unmatched. Germline-derived CDR1 and CDR2 are WSHSY and SAAADI. This CDR3 region has 18 residues. The CDR3 DNA reads TGCGCCAGCAGTGAATTGCGGACAGGGACACCTGGGGCCAACGTCCTGACTTTC. Its protein product is CASSELRTGTPGANVLTF.

The J gene is TRBJ1-1, the V gene TRBV4-2, with D unresolved. Germline V gene data show CDR1 as LGHNA and CDR2 as YNFKEQ. V was cut by 4 bases and J by 5 bases, with 17 bases left in between. The CDR3 contains 15 residues. CDR3 bases: TGTGCCAGCAGCCGAGGGTCAGAGATGAGGACTGAAGCTTTCTTT. Translated: CASSRGSEMRTEAFF.

This sequence joins TRBV4-1 and TRBJ1-1; TRBD1 agrees at 8 bases. Germline lookup yields CDR1 MGHRA and CDR2 YSYEKL. V lost 5 bases to trimming and J lost 0 bases; unmatched junction nucleotides: 5. The CDR3 totals 15 residues. Here the CDR3 reads CASSAGQAVNTEAFF. As DNA, the CDR3 is TGCGCCAGCAGCGCGGGACAGGCGGTGAACACTGAAGCTTTCTTT.

This rearrangement joins TRBV30 to TRBJ1-5; 8 bases map to TRBD1. This CDR3 has 15 amino acids. V trimming: 0 bases; J trimming: 2 bases; junction bases outside the gene matches: 3. Germline-derived CDR1 and CDR2 are GTSNPN and SVGIG (reference sequence). The CDR3 is CAWSVLTGGNQPQHF. In DNA form, the CDR3 reads TGTGCCTGGAGTGTCCTGACAGGGGGCAATCAGCCCCAGCATTTT.

CDR3 bases: TGTGCCAGCAGTTTGACCGGGACAGGGGTTCCGAACACTGAAGCTTTCTTT. Translation: CASSLTGTGVPNTEAFF. The chain carries TRBV28 and TRBJ1-1; 10 nucleotides line up with TRBD1. V was clipped by 3 bases and J by 1 base; unmatched bases: 8. The CDR3 totals 17 residues. Germline CDR1 is MDHEN and CDR2 is SYDVKM.

The CDR3 loop reads CASLIPGQSTDTQYF. Here the CDR3 DNA reads TGTGCCAGCCTAATACCGGGACAGAGCACAGATACGCAGTATTTT. The rearrangement links TRBV28 to TRBJ2-3; TRBD1 matches at 7 bases. This CDR3 is 15 amino acids long. Trimming cost V 8 bases and J 0 bases; bases outside gene matches: 8. Germline CDR1 and CDR2: MDHEN and SYDVKM.

The gene calls are TRBV4-3 and TRBJ1-4; D gene ambiguous. Germline V gene sequence: CDR1 LGHNA, CDR2 YSLEER. The CDR3 contains 18 residues. Trimming shortened V by 2 bases and J by 0 bases, and 16 bases separated the two germline ends. CDR3 region: CASSQQQDTETTNEKLFF. The CDR3 nucleotides are TGCGCCAGCAGCCAACAACAAGATACAGAGACAACTAATGAAAAACTGTTTTTT.

The chain carries TRBV19 and TRBJ2-3; 11 bases align to TRBD2. V shed 3 bases and J 2 bases; nucleotides not matched to a gene: 13. Germline loops: CDR1 LNHDA, CDR2 SQIVND (reference sequence). The CDR3 runs 19 residues. This CDR3 is CASSIGLAGGQRLTDTQYF. The CDR3 region has the DNA TGTGCCAGTAGTATCGGGCTAGCGGGGGGCCAACGTCTCACAGATACGCAGTATTTT.

This clone has just one count. The rearrangement uses TRBV27 and TRBJ2-7, with 9 bases identical to TRBD2. J gave up 7 bases and V 5 bases, and 12 bases lay outside the gene matches. Germline values: CDR1 MNHEY, CDR2 SMNVEV (reference sequence). The CDR3 totals 15 residues. Here the CDR3 reads CASSPRASGVGEQYF. The CDR3 DNA follows: TGTGCCAGCAGTCCCCGGGCTAGCGGGGTGGGAGAGCAGTACTTC.

The V call is TRBV7-6, the J call TRBJ2-5; D unresolved. Germline CDR1 is SGHVS and CDR2 is FNYEAQ. V was shortened by 2 bases and J by 3 bases, with 10 bases between the two germline ends. The CDR3 sequence is 14 residues long. The CDR3 nucleotides are TGTGCCAGCAGCTTAAGGCGTCGGGAAGAGACCCAGTACTTC. This encodes CASSLRRREETQYF.

This rearrangement joins TRBV5-1 to TRBJ2-7, with 7 bases fitting TRBD1. Trimming removed 3 bases from V and 4 bases from J; junction bases left unmatched: 7. This CDR3 contains 14 residues. Per the germline V gene, CDR1 is SGHRS and CDR2 is YFSETQ. CDR3 sequence reads: CASSSPGQRYEQYF. The CDR3, as DNA: TGCGCCAGCAGCTCACCGGGACAGCGGTACGAGCAGTACTTC.

V is TRBV27 and J is TRBJ2-3; D is ambiguous. Germline V gene sequence: CDR1 MNHEY, CDR2 SMNVEV (reference sequence). The CDR3 sequence is 13 residues long. V was trimmed by 2 bases and J by 5 bases, leaving 8 bases between them. The CDR3 sequence: CASSLSFRDTQYF. CDR3 coding DNA: TGTGCCAGCAGTTTAAGTTTCAGAGATACGCAGTATTTT.